The clone carrying this T cell receptor beta chain was seen only once. The antigen is not known. As every portion of the isolated RNA was reverse transcribed, the sequencing read expressed TCRB transcripts. Sequencing was performed with immunoSEQ multiplex PCR; in TCRdb, only in-frame clones are kept and a portion is missing. The sample lists just over 25,000 clones, roughly 45% occurring once. The sample belongs to a study of beta chain features in type 1 diabetes. General study points: People with Type 1 diabetes carried modestly yet significantly shorter TCRB CDR3s in all four CD4+ subsets. Diminished insertions and augmented deletions at VDJ junctions characterized type 1 diabetes patients.

This CDR3 has 15 residues. Germline V lookup: CDR1 SGHRS, CDR2 YFSETQ. V trimming: 0 bases; J trimming: 4 bases; junction bases outside the gene matches: 2. This chain links TRBV5-1 with TRBJ2-3, with 10 bases lining up with TRBD1. The sample consisted of stem cell memory CD4+ T cells from blood. This TCR was recovered from a young man with type 1 diabetes. CDR3 coding DNA: TGCGCCAGCAGCTTGGGGACAGGGGGAGCAGATACGCAGTATTTT. Protein product: CASSLGTGGADTQYF.